The next 21 T cell receptor beta chains were all read from a single sample in a study of identical twins. TCRdb fed the 5' RACE reads into MiXCR, producing one record per CDR3 protein. This table holds 1.5 million to 2 million distinct CDR3 sequences, about 32% found once. Sequenced input: cord blood. These receptors all stem from a newborn girl in good health.

The genes are TRBV5-1 and TRBJ2-7; the D call may be TRBD1 or TRBD2 (5 bases each). Germline lookup yields CDR1 SGHRS and CDR2 YFSETQ. The ends were cut back, 4 bases at V and 6 bases at J, with 11 bases in the middle. This CDR3 has 12 amino acids. CDR3 residues: CASSGWDGEQYF. CDR3 in DNA: TGCGCCAGCAGCGGTTGGGACGGCGAGCAGTACTTC.

Only a few counts were recorded for this clonotype. This chain connects TRBV20-1 to TRBJ2-1; no definite D call. This CDR3 spans 15 amino acids. Germline V lookup: CDR1 DFQATT, CDR2 SNEGSKA (reference sequence). V lost 3 bases, J lost 0 bases, and 12 bases lay in between. CDR3 amino acids: CSASLVLRSYNEQFF. The CDR3 bases are TGCAGTGCTAGCCTAGTCCTTCGCTCCTACAATGAGCAGTTCTTC.

J is TRBJ1-2 and V is TRBV7-9, with TRBD1 matching over 10 bases. The CDR3 runs 15 residues. Germline lookup yields CDR1 SEHNR and CDR2 FQNEAQ (reference sequence). V gave up 5 bases and J gave up 4 bases; unmatched junction bases: 7. Here the CDR3 DNA reads TGTGCCAGCAGCCTCGGACAGGGGGGGACCTATGGCTACACCTTC. Residues: CASSLGQGGTYGYTF.

Points on this clonotype: At one end, the junction sequence differs from germline, possibly due to a read error. The genes are TRBV7-8 and TRBJ2-3, with TRBD2 identical over 8 bases. CDR1 SGHVS and CDR2 FQNEAQ come from the germline V gene. The CDR3 spans 15 residues. This CDR3 is CAGSILAGVTDTQYF. The CDR3 nucleotides read TGTGCCGGCAGCATCCTAGCGGGTGTCACAGATACGCAGTATTTT.

This sequence joins TRBV7-8 and TRBJ2-1; 9 bases are a match to TRBD2. Unmatched junction bases numbered 6, after V lost 2 bases and J lost 1 base. CDR3 length equals 17 residues. The germline gives CDR1 SGHVS, CDR2 FQNEAQ. CDR3: CASSLRGRASSYNEQFF. DNA of the CDR3: TGTGCCAGCAGCTTACGCGGGAGGGCCAGTTCCTACAATGAGCAGTTCTTC.

This clonotype was recorded a few times. The chain combines TRBV20-1 with TRBJ2-7; 8 nucleotides line up with TRBD2. The germline gives CDR1 DFQATT, CDR2 SNEGSKA (reference sequence). The trim removed 1 base at V and 6 bases at J, leaving 8 bases unmatched. CDR3 length equals 14 residues. The DNA for the CDR3 is TGCAGTGCTAGAGCTAGAGCGGGAGCCCTCGAGCAGTACTTC. It codes for CSARARAGALEQYF.

The J gene is TRBJ2-3, the V gene TRBV27, with TRBD2 matching 8 bases. Germline-derived CDR1 and CDR2 are MNHEY and SMNVEV (reference sequence). This CDR3 region has 14 residues. V trimming: 10 bases; J trimming: 2 bases; junction bases outside the gene matches: 8. CDR3 nucleotide sequence: TGTGCCACCACCCGGGGGGGCCACACAGATACGCAGTATTTT. This sequence encodes CATTRGGHTDTQYF.

This rearrangement joins TRBV5-1 to TRBJ2-3, with a weak D call TRBD2 (5 bases). The V gene lost 2 bases and the J gene lost 7 bases, with 17 bases spanning the gap. The germline V gene encodes CDR1 SGHRS and CDR2 YFSETQ. The CDR3 is made up of 15 amino acids. The CDR3 region is CASSFLKPPGNTQYF. DNA for the CDR3: TGCGCCAGCAGCTTCCTCAAACCCCCGGGGAATACGCAGTATTTT.

This clonotype was observed a handful of times. The rearrangement links TRBV9 to TRBJ1-4; tentative D call: TRBD1 (5 bases). This CDR3 region has 12 residues. The germline V gene has CDR1 SGDLS and CDR2 YYNGEE. V dropped 5 bases and J dropped 10 bases, with 12 bases sitting between them. The DNA for the CDR3 is TGTGCCAGCAGTCGAGTTGGGGGAAAACTGTTTTTT. Translating it yields CASSRVGGKLFF. Filled out from reference TRBV9 and TRBJ1-4, the complete variable domain reads DSGVTQTPKHLITATGQRVTLRCSPRSGDLSVYWYQQSLDQGLQFLIQYYNGEERAKGNILERFSAQQFPDLHSELNLSSLELGDSALYFCASSRVGGKLFFGSGTQLSVL.

In the case of this clonotype: Its ends do not fully match the called genes, so a read error is possible. The chain uses TRBV3-1 and TRBJ2-1; the D gene is possibly TRBD2 (6 bases). Germline CDR1 reads LGHDT; CDR2 reads YNNKEL (reference sequence). This CDR3 is 16 amino acids long. The CDR3 region is CASGQDLPSVYNEQFF. The CDR3 coding sequence is TGTGCCAGCGGCCAAGATCTTCCTAGCGTCTACAATGAGCAGTTCTTC.

In this sample, this clonotype turned up once. CDR3 coding DNA: TGCAGCGTTGAAGAAACGGGAGGGCCCCACAATGAGCAGTTCTTC. Translated: CSVEETGGPHNEQFF. V and J are TRBV29-1 and TRBJ2-1; 8 bases match TRBD2. Per the germline V gene, CDR1 is SQVTM and CDR2 is ANQGSEA. CDR3 size: 15 residues. V lost 0 bases to trimming and J lost 5 bases; unmatched junction nucleotides: 6.

The chain employs TRBV27 and TRBJ2-1; tentatively, D is TRBD1 (5 bases). TRBJ2-7 explains the end of the DNA better; the J call may be wrong. The length of the CDR3 is 13 residues. The V gene's germline CDR1 is MNHEY and CDR2 SMNVEV (reference sequence). The CDR3 DNA reads as TGTGCCAGCAGTTTTCACAGGACAAATGAGCAGTACTTC. This gives the protein CASSFHRTNEQYF.

Regarding this clonotype: A read error may explain this, as a much larger clone is one base away. This sequence joins TRBV5-1 and TRBJ2-3, with D maybe TRBD2 (6 bases). This CDR3 comprises 15 residues. CDR1 is SGHRS and CDR2 is YFSETQ in the germline V gene. CDR3: CASSTGATRLDTRYF. CDR3 in DNA: TGCGCCAGCAGCACCGGAGCTACCAGACTAGATACGCGGTATTTT.

The V call is TRBV11-1, the J call TRBJ2-1; D may be TRBD2 (6 bases). The CDR3 totals 17 residues. V gave up 2 bases and J gave up 3 bases, with 17 bases separating them. Germline lookup yields CDR1 SGHAT and CDR2 FQDESV (reference sequence). In DNA, the CDR3 is TGTGCCAGCAGCTTACGAGGCGGGCTAGCGCTCTACAATGAGCAGTTCTTC. Amino acids: CASSLRGGLALYNEQFF. Filled out from reference TRBV11-1 and TRBJ2-1, the complete variable domain reads EAEVAQSPRYKITEKSQAVAFWCDPISGHATLYWYRQILGQGPELLVQFQDESVVDDSQLPKDRFSAERLKGVDSTLKIQPAELGDSAMYLCASSLRGGLALYNEQFFGPGTRLTVL.

A few counts support this clonotype. The chain employs TRBV7-2 and TRBJ2-1; D may correspond to TRBD1 or TRBD2 (5 bases each). V lost 3 bases and J 5 bases, leaving 11 bases between the germline ends. The V gene's germline CDR1 is SGHTA and CDR2 FQGNSA. The CDR3 is 14 residues long. The CDR3 region is CASSLGESHNEQFF. The DNA of the CDR3 is TGTGCCAGCAGCTTGGGGGAGTCCCACAATGAGCAGTTCTTC.

The genes are TRBV7-9 and TRBJ2-7; possible D gene TRBD2, 6 bases. This CDR3 is built from 20 residues. Germline V CDR1 and CDR2: SEHNR, FQNEAQ (reference sequence). V was shortened by 2 bases and J by 7 bases, with 33 bases between the two germline ends. Here the CDR3 reads CASSLFSSLLALGDYNEQYF. The CDR3 nucleotides are TGTGCCAGCAGCTTATTCTCCTCCTTACTAGCCCTCGGAGATTACAATGAGCAGTACTTC.

The V call is TRBV5-6, the J call TRBJ2-3, with 8 bases matching TRBD2. V trimming: 1 base; J trimming: 2 bases; junction bases outside the gene matches: 12. Germline V gene sequence: CDR1 SGHDT, CDR2 YYEEEE. The CDR3 runs to 18 residues. The CDR3 nucleotides are TGTGCCAGCAGCTTGCTATTCCAGCGGGGGTTACTCACAGATACGCAGTATTTT. It yields the protein CASSLLFQRGLLTDTQYF.

This clonotype was counted between two and nine times. The chain has TRBV7-2 and TRBJ1-1; 10 nucleotides align to TRBD1. The CDR3 has 15 amino acids. V gave up 5 bases and J gave up 5 bases; unmatched junction bases: 8. Germline V gives CDR1 SGHTA, CDR2 FQGNSA. This CDR3 reads CASSVTGTGETEAFF. CDR3 nucleotide sequence: TGTGCCAGCAGCGTTACCGGGACAGGGGAAACTGAAGCTTTCTTT.

This clonotype was observed a few times. CDR3 region: CASSYSISGTSGTQYF. In nucleotides, the CDR3 is TGTGCCAGCAGTTACTCGATTTCCGGGACTAGCGGGACCCAGTACTTC. V usage is TRBV6-5 and J usage is TRBJ2-5; 11 nucleotides align to TRBD2. Germline values: CDR1 MNHEY, CDR2 SVGAGI. The CDR3 consists of 16 residues. V lost 0 bases to trimming and J lost 7 bases; unmatched junction nucleotides: 7.

The chain employs TRBV4-2 and TRBJ1-1; TRBD1 might be the D (5 bases). V shed 4 bases and J shed 5 bases, with 11 bases lying between them. CDR3 length: 13 amino acids. Per the germline V gene, CDR1 is LGHNA and CDR2 is YNFKEQ. CDR3 sequence: CASSRQRGTEAFF. The CDR3, as DNA: TGTGCCAGCAGCCGACAACGGGGGACTGAAGCTTTCTTT.

The chain employs TRBV29-1 and TRBJ2-3; tentatively, D is TRBD1 (5 bases). Germline CDR1 reads SQVTM; CDR2 reads ANQGSEA. CDR3 length: 13 residues. Trimming removed 5 bases from V and 2 bases from J, with 11 bases in between. The CDR3 loop reads CSVSGKVTDTQYF. The CDR3 nucleotides read TGCAGCGTTTCAGGGAAGGTCACAGATACGCAGTATTTT.